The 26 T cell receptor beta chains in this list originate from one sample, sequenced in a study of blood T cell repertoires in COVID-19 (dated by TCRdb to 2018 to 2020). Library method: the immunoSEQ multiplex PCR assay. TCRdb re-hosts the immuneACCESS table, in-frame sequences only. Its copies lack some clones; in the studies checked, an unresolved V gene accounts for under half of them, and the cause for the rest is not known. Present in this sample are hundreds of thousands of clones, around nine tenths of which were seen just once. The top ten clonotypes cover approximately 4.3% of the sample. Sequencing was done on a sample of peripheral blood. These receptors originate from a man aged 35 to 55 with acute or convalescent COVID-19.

CDR3 bases: TGTGCCAGCAGTGTACGAGGGGGGGCCGAAACCGGGGAGCTGTTTTTT. Its translation is CASSVRGGAETGELFF. The chain uses TRBV2 and TRBJ2-2; TRBD2 is a possible D gene (7 bases). CDR1 SNHLY and CDR2 FYNNEI come from the germline V gene. CDR3 length equals 16 residues. The V and J ends lost 4 bases and 5 bases respectively, with 17 bases between them.

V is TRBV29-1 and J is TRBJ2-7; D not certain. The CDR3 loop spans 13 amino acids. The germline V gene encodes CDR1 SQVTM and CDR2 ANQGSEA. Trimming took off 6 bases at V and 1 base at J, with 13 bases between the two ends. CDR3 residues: CSVISLGSYEQYF. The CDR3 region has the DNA TGCAGCGTAATAAGCCTCGGGTCCTACGAGCAGTACTTC.

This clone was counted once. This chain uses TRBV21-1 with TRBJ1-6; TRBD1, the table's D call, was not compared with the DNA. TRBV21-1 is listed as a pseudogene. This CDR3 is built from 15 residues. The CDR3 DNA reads TGTGCCAGCAGCAAAGAGGGGGCCTACAATTCACCCCTCCACTTT. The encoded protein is CASSKEGAYNSPLHF.

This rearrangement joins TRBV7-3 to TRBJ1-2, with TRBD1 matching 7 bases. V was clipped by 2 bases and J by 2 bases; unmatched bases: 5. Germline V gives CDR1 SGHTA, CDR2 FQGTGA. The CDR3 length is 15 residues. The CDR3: CASSLGSGGNYGYTF. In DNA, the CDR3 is TGTGCCAGCAGCTTAGGGTCAGGGGGGAACTATGGCTACACCTTC.

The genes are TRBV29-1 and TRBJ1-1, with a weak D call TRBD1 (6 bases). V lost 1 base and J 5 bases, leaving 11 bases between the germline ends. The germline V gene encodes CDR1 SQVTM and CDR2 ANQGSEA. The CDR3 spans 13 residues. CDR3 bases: TGCAGCGTTGAAGGGCGGGGGCGAACTGAAGCTTTCTTT. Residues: CSVEGRGRTEAFF.

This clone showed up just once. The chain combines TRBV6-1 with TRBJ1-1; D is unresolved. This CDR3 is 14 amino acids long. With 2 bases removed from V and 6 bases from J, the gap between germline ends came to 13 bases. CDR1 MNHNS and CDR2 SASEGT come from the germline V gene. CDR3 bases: TGTGCCAGCAGTGAAAGCGAAATCCATCCTGAAGCTTTCTTT. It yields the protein CASSESEIHPEAFF.

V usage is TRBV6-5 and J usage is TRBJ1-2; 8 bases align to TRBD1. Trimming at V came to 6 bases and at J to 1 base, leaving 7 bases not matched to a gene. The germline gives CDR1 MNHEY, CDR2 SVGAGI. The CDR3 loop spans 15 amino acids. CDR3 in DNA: TGTGCCAGCAGCCTTGAGACAGGGGATAACTATGGCTACACCTTC. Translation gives CASSLETGDNYGYTF.

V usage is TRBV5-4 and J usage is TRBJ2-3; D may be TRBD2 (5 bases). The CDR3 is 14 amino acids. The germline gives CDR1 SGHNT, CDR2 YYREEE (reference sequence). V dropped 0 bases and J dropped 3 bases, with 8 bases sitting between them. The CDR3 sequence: CASSLASGTDTQYF. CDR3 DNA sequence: TGTGCCAGCAGCTTGGCCAGCGGTACAGATACGCAGTATTTT.

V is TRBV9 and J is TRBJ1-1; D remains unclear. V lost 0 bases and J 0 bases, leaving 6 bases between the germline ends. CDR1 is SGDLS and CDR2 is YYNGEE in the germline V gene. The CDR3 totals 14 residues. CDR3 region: CASSVGAVNTEAFF. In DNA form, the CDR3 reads TGTGCCAGCAGCGTAGGGGCTGTGAACACTGAAGCTTTCTTT.

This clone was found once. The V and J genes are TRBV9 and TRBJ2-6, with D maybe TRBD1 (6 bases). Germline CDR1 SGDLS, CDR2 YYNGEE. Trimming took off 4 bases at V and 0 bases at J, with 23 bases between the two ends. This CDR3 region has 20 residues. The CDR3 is CASSNETPLGGSSGANVLTF. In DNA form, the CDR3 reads TGTGCCAGCAGCAATGAGACACCCCTAGGGGGTAGCTCTGGGGCCAACGTCCTGACTTTC.

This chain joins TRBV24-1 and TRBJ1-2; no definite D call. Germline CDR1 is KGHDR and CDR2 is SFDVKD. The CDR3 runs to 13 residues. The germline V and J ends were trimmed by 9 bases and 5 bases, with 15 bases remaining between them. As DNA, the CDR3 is TGTGCCACCTCCCGGACGGGGAATTATGGCTACACCTTC. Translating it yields CATSRTGNYGYTF.

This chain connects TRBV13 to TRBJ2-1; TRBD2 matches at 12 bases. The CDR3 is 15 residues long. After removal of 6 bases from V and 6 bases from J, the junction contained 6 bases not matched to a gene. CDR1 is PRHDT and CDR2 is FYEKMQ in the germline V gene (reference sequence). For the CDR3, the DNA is TGTGCCAGCAGATCGCTAGCGGGGGGGCTCAATGAGCAGTTCTTC. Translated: CASRSLAGGLNEQFF.

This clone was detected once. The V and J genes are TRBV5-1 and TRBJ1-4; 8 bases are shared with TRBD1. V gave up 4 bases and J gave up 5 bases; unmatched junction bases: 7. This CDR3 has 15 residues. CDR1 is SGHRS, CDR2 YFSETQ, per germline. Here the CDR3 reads CASSLGQGGNEKLFF. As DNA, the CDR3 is TGCGCCAGCAGCCTAGGACAGGGTGGCAATGAAAAACTGTTTTTT.

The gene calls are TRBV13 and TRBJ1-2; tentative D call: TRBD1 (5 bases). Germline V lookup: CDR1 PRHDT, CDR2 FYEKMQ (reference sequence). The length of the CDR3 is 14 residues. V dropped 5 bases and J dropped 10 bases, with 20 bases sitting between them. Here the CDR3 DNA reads TGTGCCAGCAGCCTAAGGGAAGGGGCGCACACCTACACCTTC. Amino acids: CASSLREGAHTYTF.

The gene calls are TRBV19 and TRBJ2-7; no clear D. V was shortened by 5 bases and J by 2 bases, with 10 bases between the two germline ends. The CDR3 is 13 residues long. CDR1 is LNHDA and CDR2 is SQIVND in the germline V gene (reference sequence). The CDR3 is CASSYGPTYEQYF. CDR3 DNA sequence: TGTGCCAGTAGTTATGGCCCCACCTACGAGCAGTACTTC.

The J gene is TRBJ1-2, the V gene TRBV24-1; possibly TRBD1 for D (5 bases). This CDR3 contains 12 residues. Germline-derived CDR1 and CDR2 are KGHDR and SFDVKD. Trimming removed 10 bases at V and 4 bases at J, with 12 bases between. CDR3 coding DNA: TGTGCCACTAGAGACAGCATCTATGGCTACACCTTC. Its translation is CATRDSIYGYTF.

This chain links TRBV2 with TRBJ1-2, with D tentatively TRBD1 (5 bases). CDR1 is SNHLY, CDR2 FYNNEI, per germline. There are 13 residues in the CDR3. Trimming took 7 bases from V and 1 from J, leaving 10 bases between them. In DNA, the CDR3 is TGTGCCAGCATCCGGCAGGGTAACTATGGCTACACCTTC. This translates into CASIRQGNYGYTF. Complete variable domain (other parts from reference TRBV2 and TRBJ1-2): EPEVTQTPSHQVTQMGQEVILRCVPISNHLYFYWYRQILGQKVEFLVSFYNNEISEKSEIFDDQFSVERPDGSNFTLKIRSTKLEDSAMYFCASIRQGNYGYTFGSGTRLTVV.

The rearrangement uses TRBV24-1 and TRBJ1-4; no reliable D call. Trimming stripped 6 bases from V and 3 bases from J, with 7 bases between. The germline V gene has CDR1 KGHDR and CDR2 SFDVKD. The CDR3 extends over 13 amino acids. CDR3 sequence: CATSRRANEKLFF. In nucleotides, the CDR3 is TGTGCCACCAGTAGGCGGGCTAATGAAAAACTGTTTTTT.

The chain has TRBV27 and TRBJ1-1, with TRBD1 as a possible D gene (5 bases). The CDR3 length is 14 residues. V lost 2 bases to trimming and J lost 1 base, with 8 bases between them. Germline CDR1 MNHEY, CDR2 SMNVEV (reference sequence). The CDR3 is CASSLLGRNTEAFF. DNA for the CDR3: TGTGCCAGCAGTTTACTGGGGCGGAACACTGAAGCTTTCTTT.

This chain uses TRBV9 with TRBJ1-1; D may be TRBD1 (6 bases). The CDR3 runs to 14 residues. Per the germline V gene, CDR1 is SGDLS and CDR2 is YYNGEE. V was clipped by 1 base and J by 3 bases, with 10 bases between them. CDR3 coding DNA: TGTGCCAGCAGCGTACTCTACAGGGACACTGAAGCTTTCTTT. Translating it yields CASSVLYRDTEAFF.

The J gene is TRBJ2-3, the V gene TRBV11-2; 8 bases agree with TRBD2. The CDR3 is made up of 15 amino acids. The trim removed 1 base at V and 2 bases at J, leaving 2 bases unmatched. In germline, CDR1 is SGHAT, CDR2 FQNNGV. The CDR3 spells CASSLAGGFTDTQYF. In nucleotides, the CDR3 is TGTGCCAGCAGCTTAGCGGGGGGGTTCACAGATACGCAGTATTTT.

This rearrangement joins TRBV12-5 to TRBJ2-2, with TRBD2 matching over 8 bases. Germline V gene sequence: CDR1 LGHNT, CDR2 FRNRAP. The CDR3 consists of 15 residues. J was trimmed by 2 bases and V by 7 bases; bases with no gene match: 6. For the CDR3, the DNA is TGTGCTAGTGTCGGGGGACTAGACAACACCGGGGAGCTGTTTTTT. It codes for CASVGGLDNTGELFF.

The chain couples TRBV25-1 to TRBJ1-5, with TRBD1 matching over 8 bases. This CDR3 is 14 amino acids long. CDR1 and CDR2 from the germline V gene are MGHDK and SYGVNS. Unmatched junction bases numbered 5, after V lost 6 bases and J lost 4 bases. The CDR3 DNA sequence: TGTGCCAGCAGCCTGACAGGGGTTAATCAGCCCCAGCATTTT. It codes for CASSLTGVNQPQHF.

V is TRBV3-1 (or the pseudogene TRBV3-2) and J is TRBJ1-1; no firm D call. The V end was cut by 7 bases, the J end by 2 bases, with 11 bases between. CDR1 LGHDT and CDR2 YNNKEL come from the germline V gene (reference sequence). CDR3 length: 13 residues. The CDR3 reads CASTLDPNTEAFF. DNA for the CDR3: TGTGCCAGCACCCTAGACCCTAACACTGAAGCTTTCTTT.

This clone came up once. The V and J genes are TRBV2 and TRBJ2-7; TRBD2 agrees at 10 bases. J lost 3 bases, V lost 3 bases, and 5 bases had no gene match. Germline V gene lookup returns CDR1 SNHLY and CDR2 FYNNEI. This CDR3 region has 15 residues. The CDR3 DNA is TGTGCCAGCAGTGAGGCTAGCGGGGGCCTCTACGAGCAGTACTTC. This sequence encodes CASSEASGGLYEQYF.

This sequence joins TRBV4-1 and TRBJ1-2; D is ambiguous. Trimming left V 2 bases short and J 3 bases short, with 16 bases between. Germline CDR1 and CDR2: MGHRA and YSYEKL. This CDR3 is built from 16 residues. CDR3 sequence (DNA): TGCGCCAGCAGCCAACCCGCTGCGAGGGATTACTATGGCTACACCTTC. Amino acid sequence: CASSQPAARDYYGYTF.